This T cell receptor beta chain emerged from a study of early T cells in non-severe SARS-CoV-2 infection. Relative to its sample, this clonotype is medium-sized. MiXCR, run by TCRdb on the 5' RACE reads, gives a single entry per CDR3 protein. The repertoire consists of about 72,000 distinct CDR3 sequences, with roughly 9.1% occurring once and the leading ten covering about 3.5%. The receptor was derived from an adult who was a healthcare worker with PCR-confirmed SARS-CoV-2 infection or an uninfected control (not recorded which). Source material: whole blood.

CDR3 sequence: CASSSRTGGSTGELFF. The CDR3 bases are TGTGCCAGCAGCTCGAGGACAGGGGGGAGTACCGGGGAGCTGTTTTTT. This chain joins TRBV7-3 and TRBJ2-2; TRBD1 matches at 10 bases. The V and J ends lost 4 bases and 5 bases, in that order; junction bases with no gene match: 7. CDR1 is SGHTA and CDR2 is FQGTGA in the germline V gene. The CDR3 has 16 residues.